This TCR beta chain was sequenced in a study of blood T cell repertoires in COVID-19. The wider study: In each case, the material was cDNA or gDNA derived from T cells, B-cell-depleted T cells, or PBMCs.

Original processing methods: Estimated nucleated cell counts came from reference gene primer amplification. Using immunoSEQ multiplex PCR, the repertoire was profiled, and TCRdb retains in-frame clones only, with some absent. V and J calls and clone size are as listed in that table; D and trimming were resolved from the DNA. This table holds 65,000 or so clones, roughly 79% found once. Deletions cut 5 bases from V and 1 base from J, with 9 bases between. The V gene's germline CDR1 is LGHNA and CDR2 YNFKEQ. The CDR3 runs 13 residues. The chain uses TRBV4-2 and TRBJ2-7; D is possibly TRBD2 (5 bases). The sample consisted of peripheral blood. This TCR was recovered from a man aged 60 to 69 with acute or convalescent COVID-19. Here the CDR3 DNA reads TGTGCCAGCAGCAGCCGCGGGTCCTACGAGCAGTACTTC. It encodes CASSSRGSYEQYF.